Shown below are 7 T cell receptor beta chains from a single sample sequenced in a study of control samples from healthy donors and cancer patients. Sequencing was performed with immunoSEQ multiplex PCR; in TCRdb, only in-frame clones are kept and a portion is missing. The sample has 100,000 to 150,000 clones; around 86% are singletons. Specimen: blood. The receptors shown here come from a man aged 35 to 55 in good health.

V usage is TRBV5-1 and J usage is TRBJ1-3; perhaps TRBD1 as D (5 bases). V was cut by 2 bases and J by 0 bases, with 6 bases left in between. The CDR3 has 14 amino acids. Germline CDR1 reads SGHRS; CDR2 reads YFSETQ. This CDR3 is CASSLQVSGNTIYF. In DNA form, the CDR3 reads TGCGCCAGCAGCTTACAGGTCTCTGGAAACACCATATATTTT.

The gene calls are TRBV18 and TRBJ1-1; the D is unclear. Germline loops: CDR1 KGHSH, CDR2 LQKENI. The CDR3 length is 16 residues. Trimming removed 2 bases from V and 1 base from J, with 14 bases in between. The CDR3 spells CASSPGVAAANTEAFF. The CDR3 nucleotides are TGTGCCAGCTCACCAGGGGTTGCCGCTGCGAACACTGAAGCTTTCTTT.

This clone was seen once. The chain employs TRBV10-3 and TRBJ1-1; weak D call: TRBD1 (5 bases). With 6 bases removed from V and 1 base from J, the gap between germline ends came to 9 bases. The CDR3 is 13 residues long. Germline-derived CDR1 and CDR2 are ENHRY and SYGVKD. CDR3 DNA: TGTGCCATCAGGGGGACGGGGAACACTGAAGCTTTCTTT. Translating gives CAIRGTGNTEAFF.

This clone was detected only once. V and J are TRBV27 and TRBJ2-1; D is possibly TRBD2 (6 bases). V was pared by 0 bases and J by 4 bases, with 7 bases between. This CDR3 contains 14 residues. Germline loops: CDR1 MNHEY, CDR2 SMNVEV (reference sequence). The CDR3 loop is CASSLSAGYNEQFF. The CDR3 nucleotides are TGTGCCAGCAGTTTATCTGCGGGGTACAATGAGCAGTTCTTC.

This chain links TRBV6-2 or TRBV6-3 with TRBJ2-3; D is uncertain. The CDR3 sequence is 15 residues long. Trimming pared 2 bases from V and 5 bases from J, leaving 14 bases between. The germline V gene has CDR1 MNHEY and CDR2 SVGEGT. CDR3 coding DNA: TGTGCCAGCAGTTACAGGGAAAATTGGTTAGATACGCAGTATTTT. It specifies CASSYRENWLDTQYF.

V usage is TRBV18 and J usage is TRBJ2-3; 9 bases agree with TRBD2. Germline V gives CDR1 KGHSH, CDR2 LQKENI. J lost 4 bases, V lost 2 bases, and 7 bases had no gene match. This CDR3 has 16 residues. The CDR3 nucleotides are TGTGCCAGCTCACCAGATATAGCGGGGGCGGCAGATACGCAGTATTTT. Residues: CASSPDIAGAADTQYF.

This clone was counted once. The chain carries TRBV5-4 and TRBJ1-2; 12 bases agree with TRBD1. Germline V gene sequence: CDR1 SGHNT, CDR2 YYREEE (reference sequence). Unmatched junction bases numbered 4, after V lost 4 bases and J lost 3 bases. The CDR3 sequence is 15 residues long. CDR3 bases: TGTGCCAGCAGCCGGGGACAGGGGGCTGACTATGGCTACACCTTC. It specifies CASSRGQGADYGYTF.